One and the same sample provided the 22 T cell receptor beta chains below, sequenced in a study of cytomegalovirus exposure and HLA in healthy donors. The PCR contained 60 Vbeta and 13 Jbeta primers. The data were produced by immunoSEQ multiplex PCR, yet TCRdb's version contains in-frame clones alone and is incomplete. The sample carries approximately 110,000 clones, roughly 15% recorded once. Input material: PBMCs. The receptors were sampled from a woman aged 18-35 years in good health and CMV-seronegative.

There are a few counts of this clone. V usage is TRBV30 and J usage is TRBJ2-7, with D possibly being TRBD1 (6 bases). The V gene lost 6 bases and the J gene lost 2 bases, with 14 bases spanning the gap. The CDR3 sequence is 13 residues long. The V gene's germline CDR1 is GTSNPN and CDR2 SVGIG (reference sequence). CDR3 nucleotide sequence: TGTGCCTGTTATGACAGGCCCCCCTACGAGCAGTACTTC. Its protein product is CACYDRPPYEQYF. Variable domain in full (rest from reference TRBV30 and TRBJ2-7): SQTIHQWPATLVQPVGSPLSLECTVEGTSNPNLYWYRQAAGRGLQLLFYSVGIGQISSEVPQNLSASRPQDRQFILSSKKLLLSDSGFYLCACYDRPPYEQYFGPGTRLTVT.

This clone has more than one count but fewer than ten. J is TRBJ2-1 and V is TRBV10-3; 11 bases are shared with TRBD2. The V and J ends lost 6 bases and 9 bases, in that order; junction bases with no gene match: 13. The V gene's germline CDR1 is ENHRY and CDR2 SYGVKD. The CDR3 has 16 amino acids. CDR3 residues: CAIRGDTSGSKGEQFF. For the CDR3, the DNA is TGTGCCATCAGGGGAGATACTAGCGGGAGTAAGGGTGAGCAGTTCTTC.

The V call is TRBV2, the J call TRBJ2-2; TRBD2 matches at 13 bases. Germline V gene lookup returns CDR1 SNHLY and CDR2 FYNNEI. The V segment lost 3 bases and the J segment 5 bases; nucleotides outside the gene matches: 0. The CDR3 is made up of 15 amino acids. The CDR3 sequence: CASSEGLAGTGELFF. In nucleotides, the CDR3 is TGTGCCAGCAGTGAGGGACTAGCGGGAACCGGGGAGCTGTTTTTT.

The V gene is TRBV11-2, the J gene TRBJ2-1, with 11 nucleotides matching TRBD2. The CDR3 length is 16 residues. Germline assignment: CDR1 SGHAT and CDR2 FQNNGV. Germline trimming cut 5 bases from V and 5 bases from J; bases unmatched to any gene: 8. Here the CDR3 DNA reads TGTGCCAGCAGCGTCAGACTAGCGGGAAAGGACAATGAGCAGTTCTTC. It yields the protein CASSVRLAGKDNEQFF.

The chain links TRBV6-6 to TRBJ2-4; 8 bases are shared with TRBD1. The length of the CDR3 is 15 residues. V shed 0 bases and J 8 bases; nucleotides not matched to a gene: 6. CDR1 is MNHNY and CDR2 is SVGAGI in the germline V gene (reference sequence). CDR3 bases: TGTGCCAGCAGTTACTCAACGGACAGGGAGGACATTCAGTACTTC. It yields the protein CASSYSTDREDIQYF.

This clone was found a few times. The chain joins TRBV28 to TRBJ1-5; no clear D. This CDR3 comprises 13 residues. V was pared by 7 bases and J by 0 bases, with 7 bases between. Germline V gene sequence: CDR1 MDHEN, CDR2 SYDVKM. The CDR3 DNA sequence: TGTGCCAGCACCTTCTATAGCAATCAGCCCCAGCATTTT. Translation gives CASTFYSNQPQHF.

This clone was detected a few times. DNA of the CDR3: TGTGCCAGCAGTTATGACAGTGATCAGCCCCAGCATTTT. Translated: CASSYDSDQPQHF. This chain uses TRBV28 with TRBJ1-5; weak D call: TRBD1 (5 bases). The germline V gene encodes CDR1 MDHEN and CDR2 SYDVKM. This CDR3 spans 13 amino acids. V was clipped by 4 bases and J by 5 bases, with 9 bases between them.

This clone was detected only a few times. This sequence joins TRBV11-2 and TRBJ2-5; perhaps TRBD1 as D (6 bases). Germline values: CDR1 SGHAT, CDR2 FQNNGV. The ends were cut back, 5 bases at V and 4 bases at J, with 14 bases in the middle. The CDR3 extends over 14 amino acids. The CDR3 sequence is CASSPDRPGETQYF. The CDR3 nucleotides read TGTGCCAGCAGCCCGGACAGACCGGGAGAGACCCAGTACTTC.

CDR3 region: CASSSLAGTSNQPQHF. The CDR3 DNA follows: TGTGCCAGCAGTTCCCTCGCGGGGACGAGCAATCAGCCCCAGCATTTT. The chain joins TRBV6-6 to TRBJ1-5, with TRBD1 as a possible D gene (5 bases). Germline loops: CDR1 MNHNY, CDR2 SVGAGI (reference sequence). This CDR3 has 16 amino acids. The V and J ends lost 4 bases and 1 base respectively, with 14 bases between them.

This clone was detected a few times. The V call is TRBV2, the J call TRBJ2-7; TRBD2 might be the D (6 bases). V dropped 6 bases and J dropped 0 bases, with 15 bases sitting between them. Germline loops: CDR1 SNHLY, CDR2 FYNNEI. The CDR3 is 15 residues long. CDR3 residues: CASRGGRLSSYEQYF. The CDR3 DNA follows: TGTGCCAGCAGGGGGGGACGTTTGAGCTCCTACGAGCAGTACTTC. Full variable domain (rest looked up from reference TRBV2 and TRBJ2-7): EPEVTQTPSHQVTQMGQEVILRCVPISNHLYFYWYRQILGQKVEFLVSFYNNEISEKSEIFDDQFSVERPDGSNFTLKIRSTKLEDSAMYFCASRGGRLSSYEQYFGPGTRLTVT.

V gene TRBV29-1 combines with J gene TRBJ2-7; D is perhaps TRBD1 (6 bases). From germline, CDR1 is SQVTM and CDR2 ANQGSEA. The ends were cut back, 1 base at V and 0 bases at J, with 13 bases in the middle. This CDR3 contains 15 residues. CDR3 residues: CSVEGSRGGSYEQYF. CDR3 sequence (DNA): TGCAGCGTTGAAGGGTCCAGGGGCGGCTCCTACGAGCAGTACTTC.

The chain uses TRBV28 and TRBJ2-3; the match to TRBD1 covers 7 bases. The V gene end was trimmed by 6 bases and the J gene end by 6 bases; junction bases not matched to a gene: 24. Germline V lookup: CDR1 MDHEN, CDR2 SYDVKM. CDR3 length: 19 residues. CDR3 DNA sequence: TGTGCCAGCAGAGCCTCAATCTTGCGCAGGGGGATGTCTGGGGATACGCAGTATTTT. It yields the protein CASRASILRRGMSGDTQYF.

The rearrangement uses TRBV15 and TRBJ1-5; D not certain. The germline V gene encodes CDR1 LNHNV and CDR2 YYDKDF (reference sequence). CDR3 size: 13 residues. Trimming took 5 bases from V and 9 from J, leaving 14 bases between them. CDR3 DNA sequence: TGTGCCACCAGCGCACAGAAAGATCCGCCCCAGCATTTT. This translates into CATSAQKDPPQHF.

This clone was seen more than once but under ten times. CDR3 loop: CAWSVGRRTTGANEKLFF. CDR3 DNA: TGTGCCTGGAGTGTAGGTAGACGGACTACCGGGGCTAATGAAAAACTGTTTTTT. The chain employs TRBV30 and TRBJ1-4; D is uncertain. Trimming shortened V by 0 bases and J by 3 bases, and 20 bases separated the two germline ends. This CDR3 spans 18 amino acids. Germline V gene data show CDR1 as GTSNPN and CDR2 as SVGIG (reference sequence).

Only a few counts were recorded for this clone. The chain carries TRBV2 and TRBJ2-1, with 8 bases fitting TRBD1. The V gene end was trimmed by 6 bases and the J gene end by 7 bases; junction bases not matched to a gene: 11. This CDR3 has 15 amino acids. The germline CDR1 and CDR2 sequences are SNHLY and FYNNEI. CDR3 amino acids: CASSDDRGGWNEQFF. The CDR3 DNA reads TGTGCCAGCAGCGACGACAGGGGAGGTTGGAATGAGCAGTTCTTC.

CDR3 sequence (DNA): TGTGCCACCAGCAGAGGAGGTCGGGGCAATCAGCCCCAGCATTTT. Translated: CATSRGGRGNQPQHF. This sequence joins TRBV15 and TRBJ1-5; no clear D. The CDR3 extends over 15 amino acids. The germline gives CDR1 LNHNV, CDR2 YYDKDF (reference sequence). Trimming shortened V by 1 base and J by 2 bases, and 9 bases separated the two germline ends.

The chain couples TRBV6-1 to TRBJ2-3; a possible D gene is TRBD1 (6 bases). With 8 bases removed from V and 3 bases from J, the gap between germline ends came to 18 bases. The CDR3 totals 15 residues. From germline, CDR1 is MNHNS and CDR2 SASEGT. The CDR3 loop reads CASPTGHGITDTQYF. Here the CDR3 DNA reads TGTGCCAGCCCGACAGGTCACGGGATAACAGATACGCAGTATTTT.

This clone was seen only a few times. V is TRBV27 and J is TRBJ1-2; maybe TRBD1 (6 bases). The CDR3 totals 14 residues. The ends were cut back, 8 bases at V and 4 bases at J, with 17 bases in the middle. Germline CDR1 MNHEY, CDR2 SMNVEV (reference sequence). Here the CDR3 reads CASPPRGGSYGYTF. The CDR3 nucleotides read TGTGCCAGCCCCCCGAGGGGGGGCTCCTATGGCTACACCTTC.

This clone was detected only a few times. In DNA form, the CDR3 reads TGTGCCAGTAGTGCCCCGGGACAGGGACAAGAGACCCAGTACTTC. It specifies CASSAPGQGQETQYF. The gene calls are TRBV19 and TRBJ2-5, with 9 bases identical to TRBD1. In germline, CDR1 is LNHDA, CDR2 SQIVND (reference sequence). V lost 5 bases and J lost 2; bases outside the gene matches: 6. The CDR3 contains 15 residues.

This rearrangement joins TRBV30 to TRBJ2-7; TRBD1 matches 7 bases. V dropped 5 bases and J dropped 0; count of bases not matched to a gene: 10. The CDR3 consists of 15 residues. Germline CDR1 reads GTSNPN; CDR2 reads SVGIG (reference sequence). The CDR3 here is CAWAPGTDDSYEQYF. The CDR3 DNA follows: TGTGCCTGGGCGCCCGGGACAGACGACTCCTACGAGCAGTACTTC.

This chain connects TRBV4-3 to TRBJ1-3; the D gene is possibly TRBD1 (6 bases). The V end lost 0 bases, the J end lost 0 bases, and 9 bases lay between the germline ends. There are 16 residues in the CDR3. In germline, CDR1 is LGHNA, CDR2 YSLEER. This CDR3 is CASSQESGASGNTIYF. CDR3 DNA: TGCGCCAGCAGCCAAGAGTCAGGGGCCTCTGGAAACACCATATATTTT.

The rearrangement links TRBV10-2 to TRBJ1-1; D is unresolved. This CDR3 region has 14 residues. Germline-derived CDR1 and CDR2 are WSHSY and SAAADI. Trimming removed 1 base from V and 1 base from J, with 7 bases in between. The CDR3 region has the DNA TGCGCCAGCAGTGAGTATCGGGGGAACACTGAAGCTTTCTTT. Translating gives CASSEYRGNTEAFF.